Listed below are T cell receptor beta chains from one sample, sequenced in a study of T cells in Graves' hyperthyroidism and ophthalmopathy. TCRdb processed the multiplex PCR reads anew with MiXCR; each CDR3 protein has one entry. The sample includes 370,000 or so distinct CDR3 sequences, more than 15% seen only once; the top ten take approximately 30%. Input material: blood. The receptors here all came from a young woman with Graves' hyperthyroidism that later progressed to Graves' ophthalmopathy. The CDR3 runs from the conserved cysteine through the conserved F or W. The D gene is left open where the match is weak. Where a row states a size, it is once, few, many or the class of an expanded clone; other rows omit it.

j_gene,v_gene,d_gene,abundance,CDR3nt,CDR3aa
TRBJ2-1,TRBV3-1,.,few,TGTGCCAGCAGCCTGCAGTGGGAGAGGTCCAGTGAGCAGTTCTTC,CASSLQWERSSEQFF
TRBJ2-7,TRBV4-3,.,few,TGCGCCAGCAGCCAAGACTGGAGTAGCGGAGTTTACGAGCAGTACTTC,CASSQDWSSGVYEQYF
TRBJ2-5,TRBV7-2,.,few,TGTGCCAGCAGCCCCCTAAGTGGGCGAACCCAAGAGACCCAGTACTTC,CASSPLSGRTQETQYF
TRBJ2-7,TRBV20-1,TRBD1,many,TGCAGTGCTAGTTCCGCCGGGACAGGGTACGAGCAGTACTTC,CSASSAGTGYEQYF
TRBJ1-2,TRBV4-1,.,many,TGCGCCAGCAGCCAACGACATTTCCGCCGGGATGGCTACACCTTC,CASSQRHFRRDGYTF
TRBJ2-5,TRBV6-5,TRBD1,few,TGTGCCAGCAGTAACGTCGGGACAGGGCACCGAGAGACCCAGTACTTC,CASSNVGTGHRETQYF
TRBJ2-3,TRBV3-1,.,many,TGTGCCAGCAGCCCTGGGTCCCATACGCAGTATTTT,CASSPGSHTQYF
TRBJ2-3,TRBV2,TRBD2,.,TGTGCCAGCAGCGACCCGGGACTAGCGGGGCAAGATACGCAGTATTTT,CASSDPGLAGQDTQYF
TRBJ2-5,TRBV12-3/TRBV12-4,.,many,TGTGCCAGCAGTTTAGGGGGCGTAAAGACCCAGTACTTC,CASSLGGVKTQYF
TRBJ2-1,TRBV2,.,many,TGTGCCAGCGCGGGGTCCTACAATGAGCAGTTCTTC,CASAGSYNEQFF
TRBJ2-2,TRBV28,TRBD1,.,TGTGCCAGTCTTCTCTGGACAGGGAACACCGGGGAGCTGTTTTTT,CASLLWTGNTGELFF
TRBJ2-5,TRBV7-9,TRBD2,many,TGTGCCAGCAGCCTTTCACGGGGACTAGCGGAAGAGACCCAGTACTTC,CASSLSRGLAEETQYF
TRBJ1-3,TRBV7-8,.,.,TGTACCAGCAGCTTAGGCAGCACCTCTGGAAACACCATATATTTT,CTSSLGSTSGNTIYF
TRBJ2-7,TRBV19,TRBD1,.,TGTGCCAGTAGTATACTGGGACAGACCTACGAGCAGTACTTC,CASSILGQTYEQYF